This T cell receptor beta chain was identified in a study of T cells in tumors after PD-1 blockade (dated by TCRdb to between 2018 and 2021). With regard to the full study: Patients with prior checkpoint blockade, systemic immunosuppressant use, or recent radiotherapy or other anti-cancer therapy within 4 weeks were excluded. A subset of patients also received ongoing daily vismodegib 150 mg during anti-PD-1 treatment. On average, tumor samples yielded 26,066 TCR templates (range about 554-99,264) and over 5,500 unique clonotypes, 15 to 25-fold deeper than single-cell TCR sequencing. Paired single-cell RNA and TCR sequencing was performed on site-matched tumors from BCC or SCC patients before and after anti-PD-1 therapy. RECIST version 1.1 was used to evaluate clinical response.

This clone was recorded only once. The antigen it binds to is not known. Per-base qualities were not stored, and no clone one base away is much larger. Broader findings and caveats from the paper: Comparisons between pre- and post-treatment samples were the only ones where clonal replacement appeared, with none seen between two pre-treatment samples, a pattern that argues against artifacts from biopsy timing or location. Around 45% of tumor TCR clonotypes were detected in blood, and some novel exhausted tumor clones were observed in pre-treatment blood, which was taken as suggesting peripheral recruitment. Most exhausted CD8+ clones that expanded after therapy were novel clonotypes not detected before treatment, suggesting clonal replacement instead of reinvigoration of pre-existing clones. The source of novel T cell clones was not identified and could include lymphoid organs or rare unexpanded clones within the tumor or its periphery. Among expanded exhausted clones in squamous cell carcinoma, about 54% were novel, compared with under 35% of the other expanded CD8+ clones.

Per the publication, the time point label means: after anti-PD-1 therapy. Before and after PD-1 blockade, tumor biopsies came from the same primary tumor, making the samples site-matched. Patients received pembrolizumab 200 mg every 3 weeks or cemiplimab 350 mg every 2 weeks. Post-treatment squamous cell carcinoma samples were obtained on average 31 days after treatment start, capturing early T cell dynamics. For bulk TCRbeta sequencing, genomic DNA was extracted from tumor biopsies or peripheral blood, and input amounts ranged from about 616 ng to 6,500 ng. To detect rare clonotypes with greater sensitivity than single-cell TCR sequencing, bulk TCRbeta sequencing was done on the leftover biopsy material. Every patient had histologically proven advanced or metastatic basal or squamous cell carcinoma and was a poor candidate for surgical resection. Serial tumor biopsies during anti-PD-1 treatment were taken from the 4 patients who made up the squamous cell carcinoma cohort. Fresh biopsies were taken from the primary tumor site, and part of the biopsy material was kept in RNAlater for exome and bulk TCR sequencing.

The immunoSEQ platform was used to carry out deep TCRbeta sequencing. From the authors' description of their analysis: Only productive rearrangements were exported from the immunoSEQ Analyzer for downstream analysis. A two-sided binomial test with a Bonferroni-corrected P below 0.01 was used to call clones that significantly expanded or contracted between timepoints. T cell phenotypes were assigned to bulk TCRbeta clonotypes by matching to single-cell RNA+TCR-seq clones sharing the same TCRbeta sequence. Using bulk TCR sequencing data, clone enrichment in tumor was calculated by dividing a clone's tumor frequency by the same clone's PBMC frequency. TCRs were sorted with GLIPH into specificity groups, meaning clusters of distinct TCRs that share CDR3 motifs and likely recognize common antigens. TCRdb mirrors the immuneACCESS table, restricted to in-frame sequences. Some clones are absent from its copies; in checked studies, under half trace to an unresolved V gene, and the reason for the others is unknown. That table supplies the V and J calls and clone size; D and trimming were determined from the DNA. The sample yields thousands of clones; around 62% were counted once. The top ten clones comprise 60% to 65% of the sample.

From its cysteine to its phenylalanine, the CDR3 spans 19 amino acids. Of the read, only the CDR3 DNA is kept; its 57 bases are in frame from base 1. Compared with germline, V lacks 2 bases and J lacks 3 bases; bases without a gene match: 9. The germline V gene yields SGHAT for CDR1 and FQNNGV for CDR2. The sequencing here drew on tumor tissue, taken after anti-PD-1 treatment. Recombination connected TRBV11-2 to TRBJ2-2, with 13 junctional bases fitting TRBD2. The receptor comes from a human donor with cutaneous squamous cell carcinoma. The sequenced DNA is TGTGCCAGCAGCTTAACGTCGGGGACTAGCGGGGTTTACACCGGGGAGCTGTTTTTT. Translated, this is CASSLTSGTSGVYTGELFF.